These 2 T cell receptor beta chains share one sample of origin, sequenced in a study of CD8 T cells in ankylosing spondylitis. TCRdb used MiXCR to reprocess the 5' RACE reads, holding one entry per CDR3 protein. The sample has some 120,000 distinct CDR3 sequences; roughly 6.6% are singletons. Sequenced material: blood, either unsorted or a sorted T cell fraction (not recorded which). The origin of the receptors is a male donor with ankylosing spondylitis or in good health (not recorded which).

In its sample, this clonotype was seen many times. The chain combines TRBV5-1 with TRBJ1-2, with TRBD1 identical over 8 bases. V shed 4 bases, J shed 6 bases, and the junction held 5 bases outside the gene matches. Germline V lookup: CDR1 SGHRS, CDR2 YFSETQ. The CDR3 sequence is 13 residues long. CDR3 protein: CASSPDRAHGYTF. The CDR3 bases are TGCGCCAGCAGCCCGGACAGGGCTCATGGCTACACCTTC.

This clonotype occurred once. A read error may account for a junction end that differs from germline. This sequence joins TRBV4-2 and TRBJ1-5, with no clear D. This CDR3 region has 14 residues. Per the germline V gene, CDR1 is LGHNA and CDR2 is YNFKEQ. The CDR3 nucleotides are TGTGCCATCAGCCCTCGCCTCGGCGGTCAGCCCCAGCATTTT. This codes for CAISPRLGGQPQHF.